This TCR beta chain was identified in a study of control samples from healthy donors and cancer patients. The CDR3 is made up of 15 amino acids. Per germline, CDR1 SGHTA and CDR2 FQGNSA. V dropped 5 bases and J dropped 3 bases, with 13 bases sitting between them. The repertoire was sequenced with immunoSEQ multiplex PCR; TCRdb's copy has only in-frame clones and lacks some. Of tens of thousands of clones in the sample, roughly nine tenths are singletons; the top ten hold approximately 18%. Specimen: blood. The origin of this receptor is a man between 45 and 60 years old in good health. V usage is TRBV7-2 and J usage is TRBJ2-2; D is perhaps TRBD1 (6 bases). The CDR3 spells CASSQMGAHTGELFF. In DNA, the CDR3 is TGTGCCAGCAGCCAAATGGGGGCTCACACCGGGGAGCTGTTTTTT.